This T cell receptor (beta chain) was found in a study of identical twins. Study findings and constraints: Out-of-frame TCR alpha sharing observed in monozygotic twins exceeded model estimates. Alpha sequences that were out-of-frame and twin-shared showed an excess of low generation probability.

This clonotype was recorded at least ten times. Its antigen is undetermined. The germline V gene encodes CDR1 SGHRS and CDR2 YFSETQ. The CDR3 is made up of 15 amino acids. The V gene lost 4 bases and the J gene lost 4 bases, with 15 bases spanning the gap. TCRdb fed the 5' RACE reads into MiXCR, producing one record per CDR3 protein. The profile covers about 210,000 distinct CDR3 sequences, with roughly 9.4% appearing a single time and 5.1% taken by the ten largest. This receptor was identified in a woman aged 18-35 years in good health. V usage is TRBV5-1 and J usage is TRBJ2-1; D uncertain. Sequencing was done on a sample of memory (CD45RO+) T cells sorted from blood. CDR3 coding DNA: TGCGCCAGCAGCAAGGAAGGGTTCGCTTACAATGAGCAGTTCTTC. Translation: CASSKEGFAYNEQFF.